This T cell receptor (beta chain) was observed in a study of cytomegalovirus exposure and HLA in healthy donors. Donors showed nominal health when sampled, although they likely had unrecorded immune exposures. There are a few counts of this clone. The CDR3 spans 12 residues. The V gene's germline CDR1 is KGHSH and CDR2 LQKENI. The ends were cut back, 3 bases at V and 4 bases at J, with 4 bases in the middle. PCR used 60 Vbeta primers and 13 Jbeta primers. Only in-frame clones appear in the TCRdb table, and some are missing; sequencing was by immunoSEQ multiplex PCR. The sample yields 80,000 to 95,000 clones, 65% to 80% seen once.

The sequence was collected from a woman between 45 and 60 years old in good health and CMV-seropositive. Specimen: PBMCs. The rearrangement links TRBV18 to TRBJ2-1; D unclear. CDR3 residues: CASSPLYNEQFF. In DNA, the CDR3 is TGTGCCAGCTCACCCCTTTACAATGAGCAGTTCTTC. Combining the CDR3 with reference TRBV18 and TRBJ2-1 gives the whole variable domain NAGVMQNPRHLVRRRGQEARLRCSPMKGHSHVYWYRQLPEEGLKFMVYLQKENIIDESGMPKERFSAEFPKEGPSILRIQQVVRGDSAAYFCASSPLYNEQFFGPGTRLTVL.